This TCR beta chain comes out of a study of T cells in Graves' hyperthyroidism and ophthalmopathy. In the study overall: Upon initial diagnosis and before any treatment, peripheral blood was collected.

This clonotype has ten or more counts. Its matching antigen is unknown. The V and J ends lost 3 bases and 3 bases respectively, with 8 bases between them. The CDR3 extends over 12 amino acids. Germline CDR1 reads GTSNPN; CDR2 reads SVGIG (reference sequence). Fresh peripheral blood, under 11 ml, yielded the PBMCs. From RNA transcripts, TCR beta CDR3 regions were amplified. When the TCR CDR3 underwent first-round RT-PCR, the HTBI primer set was used. TCRdb itself ran the multiplex PCR reads through MiXCR, one entry per CDR3 protein. The table has approximately 600,000 distinct CDR3 sequences, roughly 13% seen once. Whole-study results and caveats: The model identified upcoming ophthalmopathy a median approximately six months ahead of onset.

This chain links TRBV30 with TRBJ1-1, with D hard to call. Sequenced sample: blood. This clonotype was obtained from a woman aged 25 to 39 with Graves' hyperthyroidism that later progressed to Graves' ophthalmopathy. CDR3 sequence reads: CAWRDGYTEAFF. CDR3 coding DNA: TGTGCCTGGAGGGACGGCTACACTGAAGCTTTCTTT.